This T cell receptor (beta chain) originates from a study of cytomegalovirus exposure and HLA in healthy donors. 60 Vbeta and 13 Jbeta primers were used in PCR. Sequencing used immunoSEQ multiplex PCR; TCRdb keeps in-frame clones, though not all of them. The sample holds 60,000 to 70,000 clones, approximately 64% seen once. The CDR3 contains 16 residues. Trimming pared 3 bases from V and 4 bases from J, leaving 17 bases between. Germline-derived CDR1 and CDR2 are SGHKS and YYEKEE (reference sequence). Source material: PBMCs. The receptor's source is a man aged 40-49 years in good health and CMV-seropositive. The rearrangement uses TRBV5-5 and TRBJ1-5, with D possibly TRBD1 on 5 matching bases. CDR3 nucleotide sequence: TGTGCCAGCAGCTCAACCCCAGGGCCTGGGAATCAGCCCCAGCATTTT. Translated: CASSSTPGPGNQPQHF.